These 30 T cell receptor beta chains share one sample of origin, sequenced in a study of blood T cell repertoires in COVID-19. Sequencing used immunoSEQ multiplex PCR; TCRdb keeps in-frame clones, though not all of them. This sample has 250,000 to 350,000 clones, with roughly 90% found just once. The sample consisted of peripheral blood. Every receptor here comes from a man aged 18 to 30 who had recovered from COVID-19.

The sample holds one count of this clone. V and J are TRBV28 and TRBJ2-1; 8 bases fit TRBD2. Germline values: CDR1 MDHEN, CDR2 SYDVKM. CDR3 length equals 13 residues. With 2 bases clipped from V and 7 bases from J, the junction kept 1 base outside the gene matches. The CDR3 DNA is TGTGCCAGCAGTTTACGGGGGGGAAATGAGCAGTTCTTC. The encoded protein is CASSLRGGNEQFF. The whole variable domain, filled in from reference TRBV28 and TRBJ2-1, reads DVKVTQSSRYLVKRTGEKVFLECVQDMDHENMFWYRQDPGLGLRLIYFSYDVKMKEKGDIPEGYSVSREKKERFSLILESASTNQTSMYLCASSLRGGNEQFFGPGTRLTVL.

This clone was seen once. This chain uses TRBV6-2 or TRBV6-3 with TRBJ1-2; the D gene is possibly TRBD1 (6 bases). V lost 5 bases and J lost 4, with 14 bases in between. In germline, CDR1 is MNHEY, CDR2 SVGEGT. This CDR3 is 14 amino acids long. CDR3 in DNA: TGTGCCAGCAGTCCCACAGGGTCTGGCTATGGCTACACCTTC. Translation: CASSPTGSGYGYTF.

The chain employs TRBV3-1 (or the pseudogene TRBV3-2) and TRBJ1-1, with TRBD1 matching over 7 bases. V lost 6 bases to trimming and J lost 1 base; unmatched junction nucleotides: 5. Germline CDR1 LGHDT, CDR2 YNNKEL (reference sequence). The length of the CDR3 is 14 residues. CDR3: CASRPGGTNTEAFF. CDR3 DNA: TGTGCCAGCAGGCCAGGGGGGACGAACACTGAAGCTTTCTTT.

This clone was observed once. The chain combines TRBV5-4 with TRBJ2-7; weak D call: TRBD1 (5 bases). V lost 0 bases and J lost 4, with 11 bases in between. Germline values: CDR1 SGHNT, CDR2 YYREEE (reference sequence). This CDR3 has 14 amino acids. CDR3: CASSLGSDNYEQYF. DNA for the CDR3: TGTGCCAGCAGCTTGGGTTCGGACAATTACGAGCAGTACTTC. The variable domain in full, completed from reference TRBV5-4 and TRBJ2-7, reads ETGVTQSPTHLIKTRGQQVTLRCSSQSGHNTVSWYQQALGQGPQFIFQYYREEENGRGNFPPRFSGLQFPNYSSELNVNALELDDSALYLCASSLGSDNYEQYFGPGTRLTVT.

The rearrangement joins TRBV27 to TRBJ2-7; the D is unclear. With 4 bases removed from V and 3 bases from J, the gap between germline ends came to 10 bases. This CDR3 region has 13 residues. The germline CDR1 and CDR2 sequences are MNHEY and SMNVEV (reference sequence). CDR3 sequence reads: CASSSQPLYEQYF. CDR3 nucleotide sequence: TGTGCCAGCAGTTCCCAACCACTCTACGAGCAGTACTTC.

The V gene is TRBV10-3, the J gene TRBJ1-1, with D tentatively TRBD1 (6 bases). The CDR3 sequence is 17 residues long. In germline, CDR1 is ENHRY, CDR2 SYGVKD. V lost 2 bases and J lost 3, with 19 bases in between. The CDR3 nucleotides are TGTGCCATCAGTGAGGCACTTCCGGGACAAGGGGACACTGAAGCTTTCTTT. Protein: CAISEALPGQGDTEAFF.

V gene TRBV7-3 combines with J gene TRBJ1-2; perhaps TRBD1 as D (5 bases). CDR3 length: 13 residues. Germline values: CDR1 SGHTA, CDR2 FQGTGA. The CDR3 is CASGQGGSYGYTF. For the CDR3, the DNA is TGTGCATCCGGGCAGGGCGGGAGCTATGGCTACACCTTC.

CDR3 loop: CASSYSTLQPQHF. As DNA, the CDR3 is TGTGCCAGCAGTTACTCGACTCTTCAGCCCCAGCATTTT. The J gene is TRBJ1-5, the V gene TRBV6-5; no firm D call. Per the germline V gene, CDR1 is MNHEY and CDR2 is SVGAGI. The CDR3 totals 13 residues. V was trimmed by 0 bases and J by 6 bases, leaving 6 bases between them.

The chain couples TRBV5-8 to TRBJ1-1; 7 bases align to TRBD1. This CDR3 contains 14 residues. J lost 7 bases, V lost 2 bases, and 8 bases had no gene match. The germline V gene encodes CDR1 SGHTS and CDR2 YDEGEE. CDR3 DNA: TGTGCCAGCAGCTTCAATCCGGGACAGAATGAAGCTTTCTTT. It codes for CASSFNPGQNEAFF.

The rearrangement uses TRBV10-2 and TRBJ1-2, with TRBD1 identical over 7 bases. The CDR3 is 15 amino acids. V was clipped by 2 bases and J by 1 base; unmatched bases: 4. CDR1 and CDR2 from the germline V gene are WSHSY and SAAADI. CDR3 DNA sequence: TGCGCCAGCAGTGAGCCCGGGACAGATAACTATGGCTACACCTTC. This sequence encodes CASSEPGTDNYGYTF.

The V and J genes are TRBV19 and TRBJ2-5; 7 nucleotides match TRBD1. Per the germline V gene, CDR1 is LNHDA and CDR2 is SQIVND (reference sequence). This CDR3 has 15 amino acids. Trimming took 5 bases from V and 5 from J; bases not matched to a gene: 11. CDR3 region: CASSHPGGREETQYF. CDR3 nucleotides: TGTGCCAGTAGTCACCCAGGGGGTAGGGAGGAGACCCAGTACTTC.

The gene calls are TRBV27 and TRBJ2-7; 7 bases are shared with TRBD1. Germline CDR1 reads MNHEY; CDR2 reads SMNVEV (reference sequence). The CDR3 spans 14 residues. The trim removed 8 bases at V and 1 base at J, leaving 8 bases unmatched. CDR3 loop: CASSPARGSYEQYF. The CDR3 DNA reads TGTGCCAGCTCCCCGGCCAGGGGGTCCTACGAGCAGTACTTC.

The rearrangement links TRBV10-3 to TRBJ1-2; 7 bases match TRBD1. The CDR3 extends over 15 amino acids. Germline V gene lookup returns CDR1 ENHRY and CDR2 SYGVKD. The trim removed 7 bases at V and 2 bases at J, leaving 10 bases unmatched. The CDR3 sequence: CAITRDSLINYGYTF. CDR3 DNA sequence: TGTGCCATCACCCGGGACAGCCTAATCAACTATGGCTACACCTTC.

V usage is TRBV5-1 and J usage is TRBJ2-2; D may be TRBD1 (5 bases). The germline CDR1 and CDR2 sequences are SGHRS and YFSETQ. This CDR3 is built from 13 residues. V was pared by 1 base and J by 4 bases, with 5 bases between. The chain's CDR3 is CASSLTGTGELFF. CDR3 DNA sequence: TGCGCCAGCAGCTTGACAGGCACCGGGGAGCTGTTTTTT.

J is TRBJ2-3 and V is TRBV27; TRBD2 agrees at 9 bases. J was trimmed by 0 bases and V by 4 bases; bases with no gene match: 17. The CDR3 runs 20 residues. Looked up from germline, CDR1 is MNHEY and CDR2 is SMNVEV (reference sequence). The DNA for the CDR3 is TGTGCCAGCAGTTCTTGGGTGGGGACTAGCCGAGGGGCTAGCACAGATACGCAGTATTTT. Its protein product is CASSSWVGTSRGASTDTQYF.

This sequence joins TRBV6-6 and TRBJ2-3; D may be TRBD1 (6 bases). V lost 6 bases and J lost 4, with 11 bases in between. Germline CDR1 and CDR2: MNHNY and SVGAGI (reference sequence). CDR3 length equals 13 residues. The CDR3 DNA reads TGTGCCAGCAGCTGGACAGACGCAGATACGCAGTATTTT. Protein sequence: CASSWTDADTQYF.

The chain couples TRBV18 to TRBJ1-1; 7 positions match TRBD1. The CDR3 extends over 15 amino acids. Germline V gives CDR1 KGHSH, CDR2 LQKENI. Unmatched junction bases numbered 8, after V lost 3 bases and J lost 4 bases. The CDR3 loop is CASSPPNRGGTEAFF. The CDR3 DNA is TGTGCCAGCTCACCCCCAAACAGGGGTGGCACTGAAGCTTTCTTT.

The chain's CDR3 is CASSVFSTGLSSYNEQFF. The CDR3 region has the DNA TGTGCCAGCAGCGTCTTCTCGACAGGGCTAAGCTCCTACAATGAGCAGTTCTTC. The V call is TRBV9, the J call TRBJ2-1; 7 positions agree with TRBD1. CDR3 length equals 18 residues. Trimming took 2 bases from V and 0 from J; bases not matched to a gene: 11. CDR1 is SGDLS, CDR2 YYNGEE, per germline.

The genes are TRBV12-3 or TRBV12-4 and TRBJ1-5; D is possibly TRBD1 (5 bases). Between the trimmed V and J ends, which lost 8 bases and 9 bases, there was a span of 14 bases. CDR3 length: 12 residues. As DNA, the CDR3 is TGTGCCAGCTCTTCAGGGTTTCGGCCCCAGCATTTT. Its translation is CASSSGFRPQHF.

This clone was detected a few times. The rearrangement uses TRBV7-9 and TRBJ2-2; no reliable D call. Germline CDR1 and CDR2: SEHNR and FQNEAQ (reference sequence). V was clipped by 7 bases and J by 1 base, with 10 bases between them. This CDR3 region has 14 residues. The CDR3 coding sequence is TGTGCCAGCAATTACGCAGGGAACACCGGGGAGCTGTTTTTT. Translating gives CASNYAGNTGELFF. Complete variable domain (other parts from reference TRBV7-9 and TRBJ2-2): DTGVSQNPRHKITKRGQNVTFRCDPISEHNRLYWYRQTLGQGPEFLTYFQNEAQLEKSRLLSDRFSAERPKGSFSTLEIQRTEQGDSAMYLCASNYAGNTGELFFGEGSRLTVL.

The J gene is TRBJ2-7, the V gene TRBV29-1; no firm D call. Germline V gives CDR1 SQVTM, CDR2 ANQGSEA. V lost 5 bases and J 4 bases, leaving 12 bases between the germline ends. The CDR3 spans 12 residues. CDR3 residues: CSVHTPPYEQYF. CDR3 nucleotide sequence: TGCAGCGTTCACACGCCTCCTTACGAGCAGTACTTC.

CDR3 nucleotides: TGTGCCAGCGGTGCGTCAAACTCCTACGAGCAGTACTTC. As protein: CASGASNSYEQYF. The chain recombines TRBV6-6 with TRBJ2-7; D gene ambiguous. The CDR3 is made up of 13 amino acids. Per germline, CDR1 MNHNY and CDR2 SVGAGI (reference sequence). V was trimmed by 8 bases and J by 0 bases, leaving 11 bases between them.

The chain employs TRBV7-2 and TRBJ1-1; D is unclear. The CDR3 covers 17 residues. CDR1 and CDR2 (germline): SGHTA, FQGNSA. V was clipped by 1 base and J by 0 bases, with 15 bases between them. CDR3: CASSLDGYGGVNTEAFF. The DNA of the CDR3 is TGTGCCAGCAGCTTAGATGGGTACGGCGGCGTGAACACTGAAGCTTTCTTT.

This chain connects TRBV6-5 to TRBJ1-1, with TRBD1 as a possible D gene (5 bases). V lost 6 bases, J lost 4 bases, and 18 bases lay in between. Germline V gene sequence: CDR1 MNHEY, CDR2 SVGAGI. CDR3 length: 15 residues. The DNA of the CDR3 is TGTGCCAGCAGCTCGGGGGGAGGAGGTAGCACTGAAGCTTTCTTT. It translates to CASSSGGGGSTEAFF.

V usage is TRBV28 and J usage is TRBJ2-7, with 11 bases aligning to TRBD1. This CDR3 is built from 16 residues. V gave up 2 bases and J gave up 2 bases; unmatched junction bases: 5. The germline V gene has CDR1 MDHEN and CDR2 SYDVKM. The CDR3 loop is CASSLGPGQGAYEQYF. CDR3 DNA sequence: TGTGCCAGCAGTTTAGGTCCGGGACAGGGGGCCTACGAGCAGTACTTC.

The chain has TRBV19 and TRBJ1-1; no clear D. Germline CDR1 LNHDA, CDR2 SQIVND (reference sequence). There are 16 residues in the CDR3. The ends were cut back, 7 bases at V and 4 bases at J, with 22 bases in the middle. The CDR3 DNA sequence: TGTGCCAGTACCGAAAACGTGGAGGCGCCCAGCACTGAAGCTTTCTTT. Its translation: CASTENVEAPSTEAFF.

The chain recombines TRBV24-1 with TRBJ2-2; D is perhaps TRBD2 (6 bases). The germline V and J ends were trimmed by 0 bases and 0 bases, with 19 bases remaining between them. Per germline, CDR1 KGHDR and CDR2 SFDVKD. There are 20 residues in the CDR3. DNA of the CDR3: TGTGCCACCAGTGATTTGCTCCTTTTCTTACTAGCTTCGAACACCGGGGAGCTGTTTTTT. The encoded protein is CATSDLLLFLLASNTGELFF.

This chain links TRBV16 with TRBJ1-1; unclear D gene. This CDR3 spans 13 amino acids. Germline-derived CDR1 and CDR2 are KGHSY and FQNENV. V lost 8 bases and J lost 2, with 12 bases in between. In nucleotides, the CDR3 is TGTGCCAGCCCCCGGGGATTAAACACTGAAGCTTTCTTT. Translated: CASPRGLNTEAFF.

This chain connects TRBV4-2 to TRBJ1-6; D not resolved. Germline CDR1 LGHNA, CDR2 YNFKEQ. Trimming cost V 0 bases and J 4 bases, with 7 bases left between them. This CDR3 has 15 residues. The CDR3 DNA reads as TGTGCCAGCAGCCAAGAGAGTGGTTATAATTCACCCCTCCACTTT. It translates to CASSQESGYNSPLHF.

The CDR3 sequence: CASTLGSSGPYEQYF. Written as DNA, the CDR3 is TGCGCCAGCACCCTGGGGTCTAGCGGACCCTACGAGCAGTACTTC. This chain uses TRBV5-1 with TRBJ2-7; 7 positions match TRBD2. The CDR3 covers 15 residues. J lost 2 bases, V lost 6 bases, and 11 bases had no gene match. Germline-derived CDR1 and CDR2 are SGHRS and YFSETQ.